This T cell receptor beta chain is from a study of T-cell reconstitution after alpha-beta-depleted transplantation in children. This clonotype came up a few times. The target antigen is unknown. During its preparation, the TCRbeta library received unique molecular identifiers. TCRdb fed the PCR reads into MiXCR, producing one record per CDR3 protein. The table has around 270,000 distinct CDR3 sequences, less than 9.5% seen once. General study points: Newly made T cells mostly supplied T-cell counts and diversity one year after transplant.

The origin of this receptor is a female patient between 2 and 15 years old who had a stem cell transplant for Fanconi anemia, so the T cells may come from the graft donor. The input for sequencing was peripheral blood, taken 360 days after TCRalphabeta/CD19-depleted stem cell transplant.

This CDR3 is CSVELGQATDTQYF. The CDR3 nucleotides are TGCAGCGTTGAACTCGGACAGGCCACAGATACGCAGTATTTT. The chain employs TRBV29-1 and TRBJ2-3; 7 bases are shared with TRBD1. The CDR3 consists of 14 residues. The V gene's germline CDR1 is SQVTM and CDR2 ANQGSEA. The ends lost 2 bases at V and 2 bases at J; junction bases unmatched: 4.